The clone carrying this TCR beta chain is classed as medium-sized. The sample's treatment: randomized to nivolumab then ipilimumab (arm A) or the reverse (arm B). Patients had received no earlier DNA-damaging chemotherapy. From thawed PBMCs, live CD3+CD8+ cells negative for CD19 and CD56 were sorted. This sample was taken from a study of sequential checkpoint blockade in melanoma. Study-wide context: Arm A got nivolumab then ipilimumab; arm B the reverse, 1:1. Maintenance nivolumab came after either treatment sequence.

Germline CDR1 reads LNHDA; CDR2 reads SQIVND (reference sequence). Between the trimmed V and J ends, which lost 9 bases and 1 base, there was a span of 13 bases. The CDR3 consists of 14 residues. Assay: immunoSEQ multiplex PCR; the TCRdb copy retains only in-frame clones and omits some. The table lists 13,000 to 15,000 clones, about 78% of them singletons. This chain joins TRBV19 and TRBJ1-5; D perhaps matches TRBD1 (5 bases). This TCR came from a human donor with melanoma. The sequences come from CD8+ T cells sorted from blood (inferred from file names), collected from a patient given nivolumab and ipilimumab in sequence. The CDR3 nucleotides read TGTGCCAGCAGGGAATGGCGGAGCAATCAGCCCCAGCATTTT. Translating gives CASREWRSNQPQHF.